These T cell receptor beta chains were read from a single sample in a study. Via MiXCR, TCRdb re-called the RT-PCR reads, giving one row per CDR3 protein. The data show about 700,000 distinct CDR3 sequences, 12% to 15% seen once. Sequencing was performed on memory CD4+ T cells from blood. The origin of the receptors is a female donor in good health, serving as a healthy control. CDR3s include the opening cysteine and the closing phenylalanine or tryptophan. D genes are given only for firm matches. Expanded clones get a size class; other rows say once, few or many, or leave the size out.

abundance: -; v_gene: TRBV29-1; j_gene: TRBJ2-1; d_gene: -; CDR3nt: TGCAGCGTGGGGCCCAGCTACCCGAATGAGCAGTTCTTC; CDR3aa: CSVGPSYPNEQFF
abundance: -; v_gene: TRBV5-1; j_gene: TRBJ1-4; d_gene: TRBD1; CDR3nt: TGCGCCAGCAGCTTGTCCGGGACAGGAGAAAAACTGTTTTTT; CDR3aa: CASSLSGTGEKLFF
abundance: many; v_gene: TRBV9; j_gene: TRBJ2-3; d_gene: -; CDR3nt: TGTGCCACCCGAAGAGCAGCGAGCACAGATACGCAGTATTTT; CDR3aa: CATRRAASTDTQYF
abundance: few; v_gene: TRBV24-1; j_gene: TRBJ2-7; d_gene: TRBD1; CDR3nt: TGTGCCACCGAGGGACAGGGCTACGAGCAGTACTTC; CDR3aa: CATEGQGYEQYF
abundance: many; v_gene: TRBV7-2; j_gene: TRBJ2-4; d_gene: TRBD2; CDR3nt: TGTGCCAGCAGCGGAGCGGGGACTAGCGGGATAAACATTCAGTACTTC; CDR3aa: CASSGAGTSGINIQYF
abundance: few; v_gene: TRBV4-3; j_gene: TRBJ1-2; d_gene: -; CDR3nt: TGCGCCAGCAGCCGCGTTTGGGGAGTTAACTATGGCTACACCTTC; CDR3aa: CASSRVWGVNYGYTF
abundance: -; v_gene: TRBV18; j_gene: TRBJ2-2; d_gene: -; CDR3nt: TGTGCCAGCTCACCTCCGATAAGGCCGAGGACCGGGGAGCTGTTTTTT; CDR3aa: CASSPPIRPRTGELFF
abundance: few; v_gene: TRBV6-5; j_gene: TRBJ2-7; d_gene: -; CDR3nt: TGTGCCAGCAGTTACTTGCAGGGTCACATACGATACGAGCAGTACTTC; CDR3aa: CASSYLQGHIRYEQYF
abundance: many; v_gene: TRBV20-1; j_gene: TRBJ2-2; d_gene: TRBD1; CDR3nt: TGCAGTGCGGGACAGGGGAAGGCCGGGGAGCTGTTTTTT; CDR3aa: CSAGQGKAGELFF
abundance: -; v_gene: TRBV20-1; j_gene: TRBJ1-4; d_gene: TRBD1; CDR3nt: TGCAGTGCTAGAGATGAACGACAGGGAAGAAATGAAAAACTGTTTTTT; CDR3aa: CSARDERQGRNEKLFF
abundance: -; v_gene: TRBV7-3; j_gene: TRBJ2-2; d_gene: -; CDR3nt: TGTGCCAGCAGCTTAACCCGAATTAACACCGGGGAGCTGTTTTTT; CDR3aa: CASSLTRINTGELFF
abundance: -; v_gene: TRBV2; j_gene: TRBJ1-6; d_gene: -; CDR3nt: TGTGCCAGCAGTGAAGCACCCTGGAGCTCCTATAATTCACCCCTCCACTTT; CDR3aa: CASSEAPWSSYNSPLHF
abundance: -; v_gene: TRBV7-9; j_gene: TRBJ2-7; d_gene: -; CDR3nt: TGTGCCAGCAGCTTAGGACAGGCGGGCGACGAGCAGTACTTC; CDR3aa: CASSLGQAGDEQYF
abundance: -; v_gene: TRBV5-1; j_gene: TRBJ2-2; d_gene: -; CDR3nt: TGCGCCAGCAGAGCGGGGCAGGGGAGCACCGGGGAGCTGTTTTTT; CDR3aa: CASRAGQGSTGELFF
abundance: many; v_gene: TRBV5-6; j_gene: TRBJ1-1; d_gene: -; CDR3nt: TGTGCCAGCAACCGCCGGACGTTGGGGGACACTGAAGCTTTCTTT; CDR3aa: CASNRRTLGDTEAFF
abundance: few; v_gene: TRBV27; j_gene: TRBJ1-4; d_gene: -; CDR3nt: TGTGCCAGCAGGGGGTTCGGCGGAGGAGAGGAAAAACTGTTTTTT; CDR3aa: CASRGFGGGEEKLFF
abundance: -; v_gene: TRBV6-1; j_gene: TRBJ1-2; d_gene: -; CDR3nt: TGTGCCAGCAGCGAATTTTCAGGGTATGGCTACACCTTC; CDR3aa: CASSEFSGYGYTF
abundance: -; v_gene: TRBV12-3/TRBV12-4; j_gene: TRBJ1-5; d_gene: TRBD1; CDR3nt: TGTGCCAGCAGTCCCCAGGGGGCTCAGCCCCAGCATTTT; CDR3aa: CASSPQGAQPQHF
abundance: -; v_gene: TRBV7-2; j_gene: TRBJ2-5; d_gene: -; CDR3nt: TGTGCCAGCAGCTTAGCGTTAAGTCAAGAGACCCAGTACTTC; CDR3aa: CASSLALSQETQYF
abundance: many; v_gene: TRBV29-1; j_gene: TRBJ1-2; d_gene: -; CDR3nt: TGCAGCGTTGTACAGCCTGGGCACTATGGCTACACCTTC; CDR3aa: CSVVQPGHYGYTF
abundance: -; v_gene: TRBV5-5; j_gene: TRBJ2-1; d_gene: TRBD2; CDR3nt: TGTGCCAGCAGCACCGGGGCGGGGGGCTCCTACAATGAGCAGTTCTTC; CDR3aa: CASSTGAGGSYNEQFF
abundance: -; v_gene: TRBV6-1; j_gene: TRBJ2-7; d_gene: -; CDR3nt: TGTGCCAGCAGTGAAGGAGGGGTCATCTACGAGCAGTACTTC; CDR3aa: CASSEGGVIYEQYF
abundance: -; v_gene: TRBV20-1; j_gene: TRBJ1-1; d_gene: -; CDR3nt: TGCAGTGCTAGGGTTCGAGACACCTACAAAGCTTTCTTT; CDR3aa: CSARVRDTYKAFF
abundance: few; v_gene: TRBV5-1; j_gene: TRBJ2-5; d_gene: -; CDR3nt: TGCGCCAGCAGCTTGGCCCAGGGGTTCTCCCCAGAGACCCAGTACTTC; CDR3aa: CASSLAQGFSPETQYF